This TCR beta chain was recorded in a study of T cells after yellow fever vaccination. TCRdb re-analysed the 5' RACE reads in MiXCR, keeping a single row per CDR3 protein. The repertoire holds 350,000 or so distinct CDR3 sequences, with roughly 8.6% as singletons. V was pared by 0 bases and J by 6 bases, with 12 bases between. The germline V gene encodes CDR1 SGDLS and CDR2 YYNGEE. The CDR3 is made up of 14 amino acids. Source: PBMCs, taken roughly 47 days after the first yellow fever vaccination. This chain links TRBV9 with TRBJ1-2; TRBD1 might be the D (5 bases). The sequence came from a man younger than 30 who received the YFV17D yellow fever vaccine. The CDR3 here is CASSVGNVGDGYTF. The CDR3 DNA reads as TGTGCCAGCAGCGTAGGAAACGTAGGGGATGGCTACACCTTC.